This T cell receptor beta chain is from a study of shared clonotypes between healthy human individuals. Study at large: Each donor contributed plates that comprised three CD4 naive, three CD4 memory, two CD8 naive and one CD8 memory.

Note on this clone: Its target is unknown.

Trimming cost V 8 bases and J 2 bases, with 13 bases left between them. Germline loops: CDR1 MGHRA, CDR2 YSYEKL. The CDR3 contains 13 residues. Libraries were prepared by immunoSEQ multiplex PCR; TCRdb keeps only in-frame clonotypes and omits some of them. The repertoire has around 370,000 clones, 95% to 97% of them found once; the top ten carry around 0.3%. Study-level findings and limits: The represented genetic and exposure-history diversity was limited by the small number of donors. A handful of donors showed sharing of about 4.7% of naive CD4 clonotypes. Compared with memory subsets, naive subsets generally had larger estimated richness.

The rearrangement uses TRBV4-1 and TRBJ2-7, with D maybe TRBD2 (6 bases). This TCR was recovered from a young man in good health. The sequenced material came from memory CD8+ T cells sorted from blood. Indicated subset: CD45RO+ cells pooled with CCR7-negative TemRA cells. CDR3 sequence: CASSWDFTYEQYF. The CDR3 DNA reads TGCGCCAGCTCATGGGACTTCACCTACGAGCAGTACTTC.